This T cell receptor beta chain was observed in a study of T cell responses to AZD1222 COVID-19 vaccine. Overall study results and limits: Two AZD1222 doses significantly raised spike-specific TCR breadth and depth over controls.

Profiling relied on immunoSEQ multiplex PCR, and the TCRdb table lists in-frame clones only, not all of them. The table lists around 130,000 clones, approximately 91% of them singletons. CDR1 SGHKS and CDR2 YYEKEE come from the germline V gene (reference sequence). V was cut by 2 bases and J by 2 bases, with 4 bases left in between. There are 12 residues in the CDR3. Second-dose schedules of about 4 or about 12 weeks were combined. On this clone: Its cognate antigen is unknown.

The TCR comes from an adult who received the AZD1222 COVID-19 vaccine. The material was peripheral blood, obtained 28 days after the second AZD1222 dose. The chain carries TRBV5-5 and TRBJ2-5; no definite D call. CDR3 sequence: CASSFLQETQYF. The CDR3 DNA is TGTGCCAGCAGCTTTCTTCAAGAGACCCAGTACTTC. Based on the CDR3 plus reference TRBV5-5 and TRBJ2-5, the full variable domain is DAGVTQSPTHLIKTRGQQVTLRCSPISGHKSVSWYQQVLGQGPQFIFQYYEKEERGRGNFPDRFSARQFPNYSSELNVNALLLGDSALYLCASSFLQETQYFGPGTRLLVL.